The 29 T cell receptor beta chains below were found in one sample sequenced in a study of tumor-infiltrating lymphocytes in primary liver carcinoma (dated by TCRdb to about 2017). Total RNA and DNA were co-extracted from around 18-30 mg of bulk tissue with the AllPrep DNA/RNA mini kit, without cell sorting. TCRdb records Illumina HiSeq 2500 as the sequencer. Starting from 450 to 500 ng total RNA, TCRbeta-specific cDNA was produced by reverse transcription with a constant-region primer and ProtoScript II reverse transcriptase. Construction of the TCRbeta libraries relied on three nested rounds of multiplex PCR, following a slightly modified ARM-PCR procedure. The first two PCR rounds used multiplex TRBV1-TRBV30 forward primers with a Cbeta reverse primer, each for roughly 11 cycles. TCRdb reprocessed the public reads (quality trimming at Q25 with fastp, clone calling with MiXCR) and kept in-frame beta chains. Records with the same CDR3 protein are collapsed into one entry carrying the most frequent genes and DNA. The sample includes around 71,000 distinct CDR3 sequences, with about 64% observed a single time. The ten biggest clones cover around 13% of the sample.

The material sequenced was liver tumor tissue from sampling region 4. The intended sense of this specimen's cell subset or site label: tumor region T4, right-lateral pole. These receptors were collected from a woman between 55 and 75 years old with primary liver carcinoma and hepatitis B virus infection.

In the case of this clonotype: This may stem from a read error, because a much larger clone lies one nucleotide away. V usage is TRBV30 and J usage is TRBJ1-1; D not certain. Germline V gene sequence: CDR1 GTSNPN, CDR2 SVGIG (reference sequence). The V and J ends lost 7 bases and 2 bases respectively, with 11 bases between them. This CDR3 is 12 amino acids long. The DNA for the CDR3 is TGTGCCTTGCAACCCATAAACACTGAAGCTTTCTTT. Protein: CALQPINTEAFF.

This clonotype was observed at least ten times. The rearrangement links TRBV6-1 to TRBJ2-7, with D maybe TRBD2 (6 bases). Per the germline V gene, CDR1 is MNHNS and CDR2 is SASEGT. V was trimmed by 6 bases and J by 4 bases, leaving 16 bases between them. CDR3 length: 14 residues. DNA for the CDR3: TGTGCCAGCAGCGGCCAGCGGGCGAATTACGAGCAGTACTTC. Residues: CASSGQRANYEQYF.

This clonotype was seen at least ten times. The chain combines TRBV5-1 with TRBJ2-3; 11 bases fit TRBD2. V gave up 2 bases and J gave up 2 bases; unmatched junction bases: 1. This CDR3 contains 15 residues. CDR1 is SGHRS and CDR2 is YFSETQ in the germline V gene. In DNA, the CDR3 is TGCGCCAGCAGCTTACTAGCGGGAGTCACAGATACGCAGTATTTT. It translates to CASSLLAGVTDTQYF.

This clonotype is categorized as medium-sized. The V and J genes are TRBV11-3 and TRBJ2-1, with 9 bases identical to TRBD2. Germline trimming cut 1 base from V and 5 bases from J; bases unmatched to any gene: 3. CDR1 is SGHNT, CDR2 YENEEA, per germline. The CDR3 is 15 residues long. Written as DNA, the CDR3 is TGTGCCAGCAGCTTAGGCGGGGGGGGAAACAATGAGCAGTTCTTC. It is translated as CASSLGGGGNNEQFF.

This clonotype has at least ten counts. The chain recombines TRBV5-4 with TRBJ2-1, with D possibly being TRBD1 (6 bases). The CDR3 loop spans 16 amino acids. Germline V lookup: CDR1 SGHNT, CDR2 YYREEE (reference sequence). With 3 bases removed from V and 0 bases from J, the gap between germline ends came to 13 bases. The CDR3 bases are TGTGCCAGCAGCTCTCTAGGGGGTTTCTCCTACAATGAGCAGTTCTTC. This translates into CASSSLGGFSYNEQFF.

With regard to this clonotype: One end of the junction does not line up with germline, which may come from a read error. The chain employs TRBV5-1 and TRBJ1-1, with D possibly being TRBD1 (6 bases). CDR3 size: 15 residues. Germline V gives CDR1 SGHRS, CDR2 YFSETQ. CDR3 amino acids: CTSSPGAASNTEAFF. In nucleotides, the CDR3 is TGCACCAGCAGCCCGGGGGCAGCTTCCAACACTGAAGCTTTCTTT.

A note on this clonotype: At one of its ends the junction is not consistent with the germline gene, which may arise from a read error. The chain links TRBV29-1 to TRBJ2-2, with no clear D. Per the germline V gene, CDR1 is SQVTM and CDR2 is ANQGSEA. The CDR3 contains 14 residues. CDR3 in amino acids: CRVVACLNTGELFF. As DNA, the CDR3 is TGCAGAGTTGTTGCCTGCCTGAACACCGGGGAGCTGTTTTTT.

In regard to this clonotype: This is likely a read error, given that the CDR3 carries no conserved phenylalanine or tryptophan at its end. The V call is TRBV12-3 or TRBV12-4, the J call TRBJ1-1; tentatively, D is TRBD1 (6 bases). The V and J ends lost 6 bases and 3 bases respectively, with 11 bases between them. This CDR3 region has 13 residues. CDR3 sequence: CASRRTEDTEAFL. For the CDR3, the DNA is TGTGCCAGCAGAAGGACAGAGGACACTGAAGCTTTCTTA.

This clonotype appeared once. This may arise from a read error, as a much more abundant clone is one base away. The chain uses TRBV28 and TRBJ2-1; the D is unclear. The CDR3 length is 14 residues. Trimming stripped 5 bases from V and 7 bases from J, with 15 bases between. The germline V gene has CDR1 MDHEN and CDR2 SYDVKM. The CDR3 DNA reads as TGTGCCAGCAGTGAGAACCGGGTCCCTAATGAGCAGTTCTTC. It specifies CASSENRVPNEQFF.

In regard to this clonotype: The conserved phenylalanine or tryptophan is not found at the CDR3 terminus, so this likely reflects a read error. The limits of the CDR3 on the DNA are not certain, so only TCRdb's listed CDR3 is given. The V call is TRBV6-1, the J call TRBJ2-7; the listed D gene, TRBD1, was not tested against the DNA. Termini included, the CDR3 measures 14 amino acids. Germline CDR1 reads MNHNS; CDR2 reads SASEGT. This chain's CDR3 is CASSEIGTAYEQYS.

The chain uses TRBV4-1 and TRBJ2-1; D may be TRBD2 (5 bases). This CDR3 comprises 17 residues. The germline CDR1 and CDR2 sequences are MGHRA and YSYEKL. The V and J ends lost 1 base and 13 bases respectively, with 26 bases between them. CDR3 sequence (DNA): TGCGCCAGCAGCCAAGGGGCTGGGAGAGGTTCCTACAACGAACAGTTCTTC. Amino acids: CASSQGAGRGSYNEQFF.

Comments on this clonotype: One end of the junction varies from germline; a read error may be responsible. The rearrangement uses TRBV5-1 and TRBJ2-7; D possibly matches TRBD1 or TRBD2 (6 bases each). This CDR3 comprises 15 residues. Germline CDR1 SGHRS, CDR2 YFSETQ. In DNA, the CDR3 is TGCGCCGGCAGCTTAGGGGGGATCGGTTCCTACGATCAGTACTTC. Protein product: CAGSLGGIGSYDQYF.

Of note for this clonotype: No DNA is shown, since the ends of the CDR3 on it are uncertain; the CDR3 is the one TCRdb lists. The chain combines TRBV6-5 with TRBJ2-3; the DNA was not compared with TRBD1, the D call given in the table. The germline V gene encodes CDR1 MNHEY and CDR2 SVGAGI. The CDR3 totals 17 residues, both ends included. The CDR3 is CASSYKPWGSGTDTHYF.

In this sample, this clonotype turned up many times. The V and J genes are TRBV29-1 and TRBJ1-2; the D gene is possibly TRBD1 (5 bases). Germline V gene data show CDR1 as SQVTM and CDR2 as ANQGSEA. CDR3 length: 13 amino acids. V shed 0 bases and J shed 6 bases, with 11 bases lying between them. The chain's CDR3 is CSVEEGEWNGYTF. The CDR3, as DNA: TGCAGCGTTGAAGAAGGGGAGTGGAATGGCTACACCTTC.

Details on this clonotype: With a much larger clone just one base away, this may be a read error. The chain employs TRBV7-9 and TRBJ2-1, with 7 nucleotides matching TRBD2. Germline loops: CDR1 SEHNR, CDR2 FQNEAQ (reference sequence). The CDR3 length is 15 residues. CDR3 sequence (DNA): TGTGCCAGCAGCTTAGCGTTGGGAGGGAACAATGAGCAGTGCTTC. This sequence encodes CASSLALGGNNEQCF.

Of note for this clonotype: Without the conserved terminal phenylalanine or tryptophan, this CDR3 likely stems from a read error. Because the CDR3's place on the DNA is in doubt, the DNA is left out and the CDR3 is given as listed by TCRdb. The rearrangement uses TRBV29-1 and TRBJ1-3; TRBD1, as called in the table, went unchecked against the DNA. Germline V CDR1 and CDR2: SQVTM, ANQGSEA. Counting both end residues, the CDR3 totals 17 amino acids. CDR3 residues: CSAQRGDRTGSGNTVYL.

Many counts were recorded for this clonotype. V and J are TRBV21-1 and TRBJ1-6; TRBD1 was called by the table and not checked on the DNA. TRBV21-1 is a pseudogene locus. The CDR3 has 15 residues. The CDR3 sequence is CASSKGGRRASPLHF. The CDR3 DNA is TGTGCCAGCAGCAAAGGCGGCAGGCGGGCTTCACCCCTCCACTTT.

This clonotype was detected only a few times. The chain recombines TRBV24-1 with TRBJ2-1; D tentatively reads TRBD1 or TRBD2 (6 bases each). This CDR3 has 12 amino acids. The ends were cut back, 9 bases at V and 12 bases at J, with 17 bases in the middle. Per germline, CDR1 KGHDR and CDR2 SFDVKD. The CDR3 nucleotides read TGTGCCACCTCGAAAGGGGGGCGAGGGCAGTTCTTC. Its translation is CATSKGGRGQFF.

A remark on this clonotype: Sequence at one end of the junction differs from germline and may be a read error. The CDR3 spells CASCQEGRDYERYF. CDR3 bases: TGCGCCAGCTGCCAAGAGGGCAGGGACTACGAGCGGTACTTC. This chain connects TRBV4-1 to TRBJ2-7, with TRBD2 matching 7 bases. The CDR3 has 14 residues. The germline V gene has CDR1 MGHRA and CDR2 YSYEKL.

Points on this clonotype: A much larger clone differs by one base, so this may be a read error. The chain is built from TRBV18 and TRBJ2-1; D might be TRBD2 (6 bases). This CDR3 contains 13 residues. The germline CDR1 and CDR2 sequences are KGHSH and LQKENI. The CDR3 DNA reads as TGTGCCAGCGGGAGGACGGCTCTACCTGAGCTGTTCTTC. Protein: CASGRTALPELFF. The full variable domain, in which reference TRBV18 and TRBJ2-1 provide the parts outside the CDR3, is NAGVMQNPRHLVRRRGQEARLRCSPMKGHSHVYWYRQLPEEGLKFMVYLQKENIIDESGMPKERFSAEFPKEGPSILRIQQVVRGDSAAYFCASGRTALPELFFGPGTRLTVL.

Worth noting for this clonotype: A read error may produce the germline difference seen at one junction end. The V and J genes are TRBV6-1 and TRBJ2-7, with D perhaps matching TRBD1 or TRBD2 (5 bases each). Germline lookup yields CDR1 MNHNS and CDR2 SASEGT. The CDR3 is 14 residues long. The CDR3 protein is CASSEAYEGYEHYF. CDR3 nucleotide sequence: TGCGCCAGCAGTGAAGCTTACGAGGGGTACGAGCATTACTTC.

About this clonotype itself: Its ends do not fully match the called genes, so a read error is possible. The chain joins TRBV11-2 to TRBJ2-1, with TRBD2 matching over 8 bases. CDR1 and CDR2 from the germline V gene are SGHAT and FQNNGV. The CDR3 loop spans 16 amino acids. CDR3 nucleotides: TGTGCCAGCAGTCCCGTGCTAGCGGGCGATTACAATGAGCTGTTCTTC. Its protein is CASSPVLAGDYNELFF.

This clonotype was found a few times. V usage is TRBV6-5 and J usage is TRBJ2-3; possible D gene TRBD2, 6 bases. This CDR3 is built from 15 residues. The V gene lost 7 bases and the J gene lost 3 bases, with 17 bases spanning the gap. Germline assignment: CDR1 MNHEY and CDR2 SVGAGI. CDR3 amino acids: CASMLSGRITDTQYF. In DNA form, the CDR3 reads TGTGCCAGCATGTTGAGTGGGAGGATTACAGATACGCAGTATTTT.

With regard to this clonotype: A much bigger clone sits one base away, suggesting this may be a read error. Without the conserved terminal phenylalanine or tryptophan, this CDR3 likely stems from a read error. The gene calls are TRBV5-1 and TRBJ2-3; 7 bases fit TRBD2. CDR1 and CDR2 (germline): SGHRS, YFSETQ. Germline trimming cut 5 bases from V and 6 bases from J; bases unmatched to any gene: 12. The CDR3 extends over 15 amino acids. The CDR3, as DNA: TGCGCCAGCAGTACCCTCGCGGGAGTCGGTGATACGCAGTATCTT. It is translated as CASSTLAGVGDTQYL.

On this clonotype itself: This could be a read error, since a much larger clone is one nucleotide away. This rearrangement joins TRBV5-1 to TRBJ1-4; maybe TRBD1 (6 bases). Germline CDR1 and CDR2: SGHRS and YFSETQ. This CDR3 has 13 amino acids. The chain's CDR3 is CASSMDSYEKLLF. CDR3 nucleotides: TGCGCCAGCAGCATGGACAGTTATGAAAAACTGCTTTTT.

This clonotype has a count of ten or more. The CDR3 protein is CASRGQQSSYNEQFF. The CDR3 bases are TGCGCCAGCAGGGGACAGCAGAGCTCCTACAATGAGCAGTTCTTC. The rearrangement uses TRBV10-2 and TRBJ2-1, with 7 nucleotides matching TRBD1. CDR1 and CDR2 from the germline V gene are WSHSY and SAAADI. This CDR3 comprises 15 residues. V shed 6 bases and J 0 bases; nucleotides not matched to a gene: 5.

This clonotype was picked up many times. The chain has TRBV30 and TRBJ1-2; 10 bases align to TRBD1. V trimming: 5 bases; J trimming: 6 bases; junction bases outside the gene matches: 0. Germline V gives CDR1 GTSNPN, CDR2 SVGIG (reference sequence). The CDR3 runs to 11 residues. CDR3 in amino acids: CAWDRGHGYTF. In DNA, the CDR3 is TGTGCCTGGGACAGGGGGCATGGCTACACCTTC.

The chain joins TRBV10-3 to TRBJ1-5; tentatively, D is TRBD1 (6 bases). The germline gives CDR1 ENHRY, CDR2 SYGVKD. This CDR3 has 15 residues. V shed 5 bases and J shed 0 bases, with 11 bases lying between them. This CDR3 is CAISPLGGSNQPQHF. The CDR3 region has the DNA TGTGCCATCAGTCCTTTAGGGGGTAGCAATCAGCCCCAGCATTTT.

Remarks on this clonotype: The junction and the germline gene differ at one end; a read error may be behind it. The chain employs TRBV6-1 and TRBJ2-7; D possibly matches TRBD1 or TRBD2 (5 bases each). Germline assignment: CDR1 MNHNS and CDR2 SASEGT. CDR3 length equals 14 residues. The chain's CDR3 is CVSSEAFEGYEQHF. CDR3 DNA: TGTGTCAGCAGTGAAGCTTTCGAGGGGTACGAGCAGCATTTC.